The present entry profiles one T cell receptor beta chain with its context. Antigen specificity is unknown. Though probably carrying unrecorded immune exposures, donors were nominally healthy at sampling. Germline CDR1 SGDLS, CDR2 YYNGEE. The V end lost 0 bases, the J end lost 4 bases, and 9 bases lay between the germline ends. The CDR3 is 14 amino acids. This entry comes from a study of cytomegalovirus exposure and HLA in healthy donors. Primers for the PCR totalled 60 Vbeta and 13 Jbeta. Here immunoSEQ multiplex PCR was the method, and the copy in TCRdb shows in-frame clones only, minus some. The profile shows some 130,000 clones, 80% of them singletons. Study results and limitations: A later analysis, which compared TCR beta chains of equal frequency, found the HLA-associated ones more clonally expanded. In an earlier analysis, about 90% or about 30%: the productive usage of most TCR beta V segments. Per a later analysis, 16,951 TCR beta sequences showed association with HLA alleles at 0.05 false discovery rate.

The chain recombines TRBV9 with TRBJ2-3; maybe TRBD2 (6 bases). What was sequenced was PBMCs. The receptor was derived from a man in his forties in good health and CMV-seronegative. The CDR3 nucleotides read TGTGCCAGCAGCGTAGGCGGGGCAGCAGATACGCAGTATTTT. It codes for CASSVGGAADTQYF.